Presented here are 18 T cell receptor beta chains from one specimen sequenced in a study of cytomegalovirus exposure and HLA in healthy donors. Profiled with immunoSEQ multiplex PCR; TCRdb holds only in-frame clones, not every one. The sample yields about 120,000 clones, about 91% seen once. Sequencing was carried out using PBMCs. The receptors shown here come from a man in his late teens or twenties in good health and CMV-seronegative.

In its sample, this clone was seen a few times. The V gene is TRBV7-2, the J gene TRBJ1-2, with unresolved D. The CDR3 is made up of 13 amino acids. V was clipped by 6 bases and J by 6 bases, with 14 bases between them. Germline CDR1 is SGHTA and CDR2 is FQGNSA. CDR3: CASRFTGEHGYTF. The DNA of the CDR3 is TGTGCCAGCAGGTTTACCGGGGAACATGGCTACACCTTC.

The rearrangement joins TRBV6-5 to TRBJ1-5; D ambiguous. This CDR3 region has 12 residues. V was pared by 4 bases and J by 7 bases, with 8 bases between. In germline, CDR1 is MNHEY, CDR2 SVGAGI. DNA for the CDR3: TGTGCCAGCAGTTCCGAGGGCCAGCCCCAGCATTTT. This gives the protein CASSSEGQPQHF.

The J gene is TRBJ2-7, the V gene TRBV6-6; D may be TRBD1 (5 bases). Between the trimmed V and J ends, which lost 2 bases and 1 base, there was a span of 12 bases. The CDR3 has 15 residues. Per germline, CDR1 MNHNY and CDR2 SVGAGI (reference sequence). Here the CDR3 reads CASSYARTPSYEQYF. CDR3 sequence (DNA): TGTGCCAGCAGTTACGCCCGGACACCGTCCTACGAGCAGTACTTC.

The chain links TRBV28 to TRBJ2-7, with D tentatively TRBD1 (6 bases). Germline CDR1 and CDR2: MDHEN and SYDVKM. This CDR3 region has 15 residues. Trimming took off 6 bases at V and 9 bases at J, with 24 bases between the two ends. CDR3 residues: CASSPRSGHVVGQYF. The CDR3 DNA follows: TGTGCCAGCAGCCCTAGGTCGGGACACGTCGTAGGGCAGTACTTC. Full variable domain (rest looked up from reference TRBV28 and TRBJ2-7): DVKVTQSSRYLVKRTGEKVFLECVQDMDHENMFWYRQDPGLGLRLIYFSYDVKMKEKGDIPEGYSVSREKKERFSLILESASTNQTSMYLCASSPRSGHVVGQYFGPGTRLTVT.

The chain recombines TRBV10-3 with TRBJ2-3; D is ambiguous. The CDR3 is made up of 14 amino acids. V shed 0 bases and J shed 4 bases, with 8 bases lying between them. CDR1 is ENHRY, CDR2 SYGVKD, per germline. Written as DNA, the CDR3 is TGTGCCATCAGTGAGTCGGTAGCCCCAGATACGCAGTATTTT. Protein sequence: CAISESVAPDTQYF.

J is TRBJ1-1 and V is TRBV4-3, with TRBD1 identical over 8 bases. Germline lookup yields CDR1 LGHNA and CDR2 YSLEER. The CDR3 is 14 amino acids. The J segment lost 3 bases and the V segment lost 0 bases, leaving 0 bases of the junction unmatched. The CDR3 protein is CASSQEDRDTEAFF. The CDR3 DNA is TGCGCCAGCAGCCAAGAGGACAGGGACACTGAAGCTTTCTTT.

This sequence joins TRBV19 and TRBJ1-5, with a tentative D call TRBD1 (5 bases). V dropped 5 bases and J dropped 6 bases, with 11 bases sitting between them. This CDR3 contains 13 residues. Germline V lookup: CDR1 LNHDA, CDR2 SQIVND (reference sequence). The CDR3 sequence: CASSFGGFQPQHF. CDR3 DNA sequence: TGTGCCAGTAGTTTCGGGGGATTTCAGCCCCAGCATTTT.

The chain combines TRBV7-2 with TRBJ1-4; 8 bases align to TRBD1. Germline V gene sequence: CDR1 SGHTA, CDR2 FQGNSA. CDR3 length: 15 amino acids. The J segment lost 7 bases and the V segment lost 5 bases, leaving 9 bases of the junction unmatched. CDR3 nucleotides: TGTGCCAGCAGCACTAGACAGGGGTTGGTTGAAAAACTGTTTTTT. This codes for CASSTRQGLVEKLFF.

This clone was detected a few times. The chain has TRBV18 and TRBJ2-2, with D unresolved. The V gene's germline CDR1 is KGHSH and CDR2 LQKENI. CDR3 length: 16 amino acids. V lost 3 bases and J 1 base, leaving 12 bases between the germline ends. The CDR3 DNA is TGTGCCAGCTCACCCGCATTAAACAGGAACACCGGGGAGCTGTTTTTT. It is translated as CASSPALNRNTGELFF.

In DNA form, the CDR3 reads TGTGCCAGCAGTTCGCCGGGCACAGGTACTTACGAGCAGTACTTC. It specifies CASSSPGTGTYEQYF. The V gene is TRBV28, the J gene TRBJ2-7, with D tentatively TRBD1 (5 bases). Per the germline V gene, CDR1 is MDHEN and CDR2 is SYDVKM. This CDR3 has 15 amino acids. The germline V and J ends were trimmed by 4 bases and 4 bases, with 17 bases remaining between them.

The V gene is TRBV7-5, the J gene TRBJ1-1; TRBD1 is the table's D call, not checked against the DNA. TRBV7-5 is reported as a pseudogene. This CDR3 is built from 13 residues. The CDR3 bases are TGTGCCAGAAGCTTAGGCAGTTGCACTGAAGCTTTCTTT. Amino acids: CARSLGSCTEAFF.

The V gene is TRBV6-5, the J gene TRBJ1-1; D not certain. Germline V gene sequence: CDR1 MNHEY, CDR2 SVGAGI. The ends were cut back, 1 base at V and 0 bases at J, with 3 bases in the middle. This CDR3 region has 13 residues. CDR3: CASSYLVNTEAFF. Written as DNA, the CDR3 is TGTGCCAGCAGTTACTTAGTGAACACTGAAGCTTTCTTT.

This sequence joins TRBV7-9 and TRBJ1-2; a possible D gene is TRBD1 (5 bases). CDR1 SEHNR and CDR2 FQNEAQ come from the germline V gene (reference sequence). V was clipped by 3 bases and J by 4 bases, with 9 bases between them. CDR3 length equals 13 residues. The DNA of the CDR3 is TGTGCCAGCAGCTTGTGGCAGGGCTATGGCTACACCTTC. Translated: CASSLWQGYGYTF.

The chain carries TRBV5-6 and TRBJ2-7; 10 bases map to TRBD1. Per the germline V gene, CDR1 is SGHDT and CDR2 is YYEEEE. Trimming cost V 0 bases and J 3 bases; bases outside gene matches: 3. The CDR3 covers 15 residues. The DNA for the CDR3 is TGTGCCAGCAGCTTGGGGGGACAGGGGTTCTACGAGCAGTACTTC. Translating gives CASSLGGQGFYEQYF.

J is TRBJ2-3 and V is TRBV5-1; no firm D call. Germline V CDR1 and CDR2: SGHRS, YFSETQ. Trimming took 1 base from V and 2 from J, leaving 5 bases between them. The CDR3 sequence is 13 residues long. Here the CDR3 reads CASSLPSTDTQYF. The CDR3 nucleotides are TGCGCCAGCAGCTTGCCCTCCACAGATACGCAGTATTTT.

The sample holds one count of this clone. The V call is TRBV6-1, the J call TRBJ2-3; D not certain. The CDR3 consists of 10 residues. V was trimmed by 8 bases and J by 4 bases, leaving 4 bases between them. Germline CDR1 MNHNS, CDR2 SASEGT. CDR3 protein: CASLADTQYF. The DNA for the CDR3 is TGTGCCAGCCTTGCAGATACGCAGTATTTT.

V gene TRBV5-1 combines with J gene TRBJ2-7; 9 bases match TRBD1. CDR3 size: 14 residues. The germline CDR1 and CDR2 sequences are SGHRS and YFSETQ. The ends lost 3 bases at V and 6 bases at J; junction bases unmatched: 7. CDR3 nucleotide sequence: TGCGCCAGCAGCTGGACAGGGGAGGCGGGCGAGCAGTACTTC. Translating gives CASSWTGEAGEQYF.

The J gene is TRBJ2-7, the V gene TRBV7-9, with 7 bases identical to TRBD1. CDR1 is SEHNR and CDR2 is FQNEAQ in the germline V gene (reference sequence). J lost 4 bases, V lost 5 bases, and 11 bases had no gene match. This CDR3 region has 15 residues. DNA for the CDR3: TGTGCCAGCAGCCACAGACAGGGACCGGGTTACGAGCAGTACTTC. Protein: CASSHRQGPGYEQYF.